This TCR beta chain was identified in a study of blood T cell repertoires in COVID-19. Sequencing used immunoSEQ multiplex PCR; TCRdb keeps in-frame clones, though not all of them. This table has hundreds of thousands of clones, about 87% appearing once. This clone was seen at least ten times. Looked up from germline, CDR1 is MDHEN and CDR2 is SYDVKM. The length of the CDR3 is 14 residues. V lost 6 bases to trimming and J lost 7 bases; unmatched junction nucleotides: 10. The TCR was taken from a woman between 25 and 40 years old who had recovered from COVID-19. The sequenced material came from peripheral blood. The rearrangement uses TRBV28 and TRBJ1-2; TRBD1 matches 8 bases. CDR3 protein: CASRRGQVLIGYTF. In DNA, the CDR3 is TGTGCCAGCAGGAGGGGACAGGTTCTCATTGGCTACACCTTC.